This record concerns one TCR beta chain sequence. A much larger clone is a single base away; this may be a read error. The conserved closing phenylalanine or tryptophan is absent in this CDR3, likely reflecting a read error. This CDR3 has 15 residues. J was trimmed by 10 bases and V by 0 bases; bases with no gene match: 6. CDR1 SGHAT and CDR2 FQNNGV come from the germline V gene. The PBMCs were sourced from fresh peripheral blood (more than 8.5 ml). Researchers amplified the TCR beta CDR3 regions from RNA transcripts. With the HTBI primer set, the TCR CDR3 went through a first round of RT-PCR. TCRdb called the multiplex PCR reads again in MiXCR, with one record for every CDR3 protein. The table lists roughly 700,000 distinct CDR3 sequences, approximately 40% of them singletons. These data originate in a study of T cells in Graves' hyperthyroidism and ophthalmopathy.

The chain combines TRBV11-2 with TRBJ1-4; 9 bases are shared with TRBD1. The clonotype originates from a woman aged 40 to 49 with Graves' hyperthyroidism. The specimen was blood. The CDR3 loop reads CASSLDGTGFGKLFL. In DNA form, the CDR3 reads TGTGCCAGCAGCTTAGACGGGACAGGGTTCGGAAAACTGTTTCTT.